Each of the 26 T cell receptor beta chains below was sequenced from the same sample in a study of shared clonotypes between healthy human individuals. Clones were read by immunoSEQ multiplex PCR, and TCRdb kept only the in-frame ones, dropping some. The table lists 2 million to 2.5 million clones, more than 85% of them singletons. Sequenced sample: naive CD4+ T cells from PBMCs. The subset is: CD45RA+ positively selected. The receptors shown here come from a man aged 18-30 years in good health. Some clones in this sample may be carry-over from other donors' samples.

The chain couples TRBV5-4 to TRBJ2-7; 11 bases map to TRBD2. This CDR3 contains 16 residues. V lost 0 bases to trimming and J lost 2 bases; unmatched junction nucleotides: 4. Germline values: CDR1 SGHNT, CDR2 YYREEE (reference sequence). The CDR3 loop is CASSLGASGRPYEQYF. CDR3 nucleotide sequence: TGTGCCAGCAGCTTGGGGGCTAGCGGGAGGCCCTACGAGCAGTACTTC.

The chain recombines TRBV2 with TRBJ2-7; 7 bases map to TRBD2. J lost 11 bases, V lost 4 bases, and 14 bases had no gene match. The germline V gene encodes CDR1 SNHLY and CDR2 FYNNEI. This CDR3 is built from 14 residues. CDR3 residues: CASSGVAGVDVEYF. DNA of the CDR3: TGTGCCAGCAGTGGTGTTGCGGGAGTGGATGTGGAGTACTTC.

This chain uses TRBV2 with TRBJ2-7; possible D gene TRBD1, 6 bases. V was cut by 3 bases and J by 0 bases, with 9 bases left in between. CDR1 is SNHLY and CDR2 is FYNNEI in the germline V gene. The CDR3 totals 14 residues. The chain's CDR3 is CASSEDSPSYEQYF. In DNA form, the CDR3 reads TGTGCCAGCAGTGAGGACAGCCCCTCCTACGAGCAGTACTTC.

In the case of this clone: In the same sample, other DNA sequences code for this CDR3. DNA for the CDR3: TGTGCCAGCAGCGTCCTGGCGGCACAAGAGACCCAGTACTTC. This sequence encodes CASSVLAAQETQYF. This chain uses TRBV9 with TRBJ2-5, with unresolved D. Trimming took off 2 bases at V and 2 bases at J, with 10 bases between the two ends. This CDR3 comprises 14 residues. Germline assignment: CDR1 SGDLS and CDR2 YYNGEE.

The genes are TRBV12-1 and TRBJ1-5; the DNA was not used to check the table's D call, TRBD1. TRBV12-1 is a pseudogene. This CDR3 is built from 14 residues. CDR3 loop: CASSFSQGDQPQHF. The CDR3 nucleotides are TGTGCCAGCAGCTTTTCTCAGGGGGATCAGCCCCAGCATTTT.

This chain joins TRBV5-8 and TRBJ1-5; D is possibly TRBD1 (6 bases). The ends were cut back, 0 bases at V and 2 bases at J, with 15 bases in the middle. CDR1 SGHTS and CDR2 YDEGEE come from the germline V gene. This CDR3 region has 17 residues. In DNA form, the CDR3 reads TGTGCCAGCAGCTTGGCCGGGGACAAAATGGGCAATCAGCCCCAGCATTTT. It encodes CASSLAGDKMGNQPQHF.

This sequence joins TRBV7-2 and TRBJ2-7, with TRBD2 identical over 7 bases. The CDR3 has 16 residues. Per the germline V gene, CDR1 is SGHTA and CDR2 is FQGNSA. V shed 2 bases, J shed 3 bases, and the junction held 10 bases outside the gene matches. The CDR3 nucleotides read TGTGCCAGCAGCTTATTTGCGGCGGGAGTAAACTACGAGCAGTACTTC. Translated: CASSLFAAGVNYEQYF. The whole variable domain, remainder taken from reference TRBV7-2 and TRBJ2-7, is GAGVSQSPSNKVTEKGKDVELRCDPISGHTALYWYRQSLGQGLEFLIYFQGNSAPDKSGLPSDRFSAERTGGSVSTLTIQRTQQEDSAVYLCASSLFAAGVNYEQYFGPGTRLTVT.

The gene calls are TRBV29-1 and TRBJ1-1; D might be TRBD1 (5 bases). The V end lost 2 bases, the J end lost 5 bases, and 21 bases lay between the germline ends. The CDR3 covers 16 residues. Germline V gene sequence: CDR1 SQVTM, CDR2 ANQGSEA. DNA of the CDR3: TGCAGCGTTGAACTTTGGAGGGGCCCGGGCGATACTGAAGCTTTCTTT. Encoded protein: CSVELWRGPGDTEAFF.

The V gene is TRBV4-2, the J gene TRBJ2-3; 7 bases are shared with TRBD2. The CDR3 has 16 amino acids. V lost 0 bases, J lost 4 bases, and 7 bases stayed unmatched. Germline assignment: CDR1 LGHNA and CDR2 YNFKEQ. In DNA form, the CDR3 reads TGTGCCAGCAGCCAAGAAATGGCTAGCGGTCCAGATACGCAGTATTTT. Encoded protein: CASSQEMASGPDTQYF.

V usage is TRBV11-3 and J usage is TRBJ2-7; TRBD1 aligns across 8 bases. J gave up 2 bases and V 1 base, and 10 bases lay outside the gene matches. The CDR3 contains 17 residues. The germline gives CDR1 SGHNT, CDR2 YENEEA. The CDR3 reads CASSLVHSTGATYEQYF. The CDR3 DNA reads TGTGCCAGCAGCTTAGTACATTCGACAGGGGCTACCTACGAGCAGTACTTC.

V and J are TRBV7-3 and TRBJ2-3; D may be TRBD1 or TRBD2 (6 bases each). This CDR3 region has 18 residues. The V end lost 5 bases, the J end lost 2 bases, and 23 bases lay between the germline ends. Germline V gene sequence: CDR1 SGHTA, CDR2 FQGTGA. DNA for the CDR3: TGTGCCAGCAGCCCCTCGATTCCGAGGAGGGGGGACACAGATACGCAGTATTTT. Translating it yields CASSPSIPRRGDTDTQYF.

The chain links TRBV6-1 to TRBJ2-1, with 13 bases identical to TRBD2. Germline CDR1 reads MNHNS; CDR2 reads SASEGT. This CDR3 contains 15 residues. V was pared by 5 bases and J by 6 bases, with 4 bases of the junction left unmatched. CDR3 sequence (DNA): TGTGCCAGCAGTTTACTAGCGGGAGGGCTCAATGAGCAGTTCTTC. It is translated as CASSLLAGGLNEQFF.

This rearrangement joins TRBV5-1 to TRBJ1-1; possibly TRBD1 for D (5 bases). This CDR3 comprises 15 residues. The V gene's germline CDR1 is SGHRS and CDR2 YFSETQ. V was cut by 0 bases and J by 1 base, with 10 bases left in between. In DNA form, the CDR3 reads TGCGCCAGCAGCTTGGACAGGCCGGGGAACACTGAAGCTTTCTTT. Translation: CASSLDRPGNTEAFF. Looking up the rest from reference TRBV5-1 and TRBJ1-1 gives the full variable domain: KAGVTQTPRYLIKTRGQQVTLSCSPISGHRSVSWYQQTPGQGLQFLFEYFSETQRNKGNFPGRFSGRQFSNSRSEMNVSTLELGDSALYLCASSLDRPGNTEAFFGQGTRLTVV.

This sequence joins TRBV2 and TRBJ2-5, with TRBD1 as a possible D gene (6 bases). There are 15 residues in the CDR3. Per the germline V gene, CDR1 is SNHLY and CDR2 is FYNNEI. Trimming shortened V by 1 base and J by 2 bases, and 11 bases separated the two germline ends. CDR3 protein: CASSEELTGQETQYF. DNA of the CDR3: TGTGCCAGCAGTGAAGAACTAACAGGGCAAGAGACCCAGTACTTC.

Points on this clone: At the DNA level, this CDR3 is encoded by other sequences in the same sample as well. The rearrangement links TRBV18 to TRBJ2-1; 9 nucleotides match TRBD1. The CDR3 has 15 residues. The V gene's germline CDR1 is KGHSH and CDR2 LQKENI. The V segment lost 3 bases and the J segment 0 bases; nucleotides outside the gene matches: 0. The CDR3 region has the DNA TGTGCCAGCTCACCGACAGGGGGCTCCTACAATGAGCAGTTCTTC. It encodes CASSPTGGSYNEQFF.

J is TRBJ2-1 and V is TRBV10-3; D is possibly TRBD1 or TRBD2 (6 bases each). The germline V gene encodes CDR1 ENHRY and CDR2 SYGVKD. The CDR3 length is 15 residues. Trimming took off 10 bases at V and 0 bases at J, with 16 bases between the two ends. This CDR3 reads CATRGRGSSYNEQFF. DNA for the CDR3: TGTGCCACCAGGGGACGGGGGAGCTCCTACAATGAGCAGTTCTTC.

The J gene is TRBJ1-1, the V gene TRBV11-2, with D hard to call. The CDR3 has 13 amino acids. V lost 0 bases, J lost 8 bases, and 10 bases lay in between. Looked up from germline, CDR1 is SGHAT and CDR2 is FQNNGV. CDR3 coding DNA: TGTGCCAGCAGCTTAGATGGACCCGGGGAAGCTTTCTTT. This translates into CASSLDGPGEAFF.

The chain employs TRBV13 and TRBJ2-2; maybe TRBD2 (6 bases). The V end was cut by 5 bases, the J end by 0 bases, with 13 bases between. The CDR3 has 16 amino acids. Germline values: CDR1 PRHDT, CDR2 FYEKMQ (reference sequence). Here the CDR3 reads CASSRMTRSNTGELFF. As DNA, the CDR3 is TGTGCCAGCAGCCGGATGACTAGATCGAACACCGGGGAGCTGTTTTTT. Filled out from reference TRBV13 and TRBJ2-2, the complete variable domain reads AAGVIQSPRHLIKEKRETATLKCYPIPRHDTVYWYQQGPGQDPQFLISFYEKMQSDKGSIPDRFSAQQFSDYHSELNMSSLELGDSALYFCASSRMTRSNTGELFFGEGSRLTVL.

V and J are TRBV28 and TRBJ2-1; weak D call: TRBD2 (6 bases). V dropped 5 bases and J dropped 7 bases, with 21 bases sitting between them. The CDR3 consists of 16 residues. Germline-derived CDR1 and CDR2 are MDHEN and SYDVKM. This chain's CDR3 is CASSPTSGVAWNEQFF. Here the CDR3 DNA reads TGTGCCAGCAGTCCTACTTCGGGAGTGGCGTGGAATGAGCAGTTCTTC.

The V and J genes are TRBV7-9 and TRBJ2-5; the D is unclear. In germline, CDR1 is SEHNR, CDR2 FQNEAQ (reference sequence). The CDR3 runs to 14 residues. The V end lost 5 bases, the J end lost 4 bases, and 14 bases lay between the germline ends. The CDR3 nucleotides read TGTGCCAGCAGCGAAACGATTGGGCCAGAGACCCAGTACTTC. This sequence encodes CASSETIGPETQYF.

The V gene is TRBV5-5, the J gene TRBJ1-3, with D maybe TRBD1 (5 bases). Germline V gene sequence: CDR1 SGHKS, CDR2 YYEKEE (reference sequence). The CDR3 totals 15 residues. Deletions cut 5 bases from V and 0 bases from J, with 12 bases between. The CDR3: CASRSGPFSGNTIYF. CDR3 coding DNA: TGTGCCAGCAGGTCGGGACCCTTCTCTGGAAACACCATATATTTT.

The chain recombines TRBV9 with TRBJ1-2; 7 bases align to TRBD1. CDR1 is SGDLS and CDR2 is YYNGEE in the germline V gene. The CDR3 runs 14 residues. The trim removed 3 bases at V and 3 bases at J, leaving 5 bases unmatched. CDR3 in amino acids: CASSAQTGDYGYTF. CDR3 in DNA: TGTGCCAGCAGCGCCCAAACAGGGGACTATGGCTACACCTTC.

The rearrangement uses TRBV7-8 and TRBJ1-3; D is unresolved. CDR3 length equals 13 residues. CDR1 is SGHVS, CDR2 FQNEAQ, per germline. The V and J ends lost 5 bases and 4 bases respectively, with 9 bases between them. The CDR3 spells CASSLDIGNTIYF. As DNA, the CDR3 is TGTGCCAGCAGCCTCGACATCGGAAACACCATATATTTT.

This clone was recorded only once. The chain recombines TRBV11-2 with TRBJ2-1; no clear D. The V gene lost 4 bases and the J gene lost 1 base, with 14 bases spanning the gap. The length of the CDR3 is 16 residues. Per germline, CDR1 SGHAT and CDR2 FQNNGV. The CDR3 DNA follows: TGTGCCAGCAGCTCGCAGGTAAGGTGGTCCTACAATGAGCAGTTCTTC. This codes for CASSSQVRWSYNEQFF.

The chain carries TRBV5-6 and TRBJ2-3; D not certain. The CDR3 is made up of 11 amino acids. The germline CDR1 and CDR2 sequences are SGHDT and YYEEEE. The V end was cut by 3 bases, the J end by 4 bases, with 3 bases between. The CDR3 reads CASSYADTQYF. As DNA, the CDR3 is TGTGCCAGCAGCTATGCAGATACGCAGTATTTT.

The chain couples TRBV11-2 to TRBJ2-7, with D unclear. The CDR3 runs to 14 residues. V gave up 5 bases and J gave up 3 bases, with 14 bases separating them. Germline assignment: CDR1 SGHAT and CDR2 FQNNGV. CDR3 protein: CASSRPPRVYEQYF. The DNA of the CDR3 is TGTGCCAGCAGCCGTCCCCCGCGAGTCTACGAGCAGTACTTC.